Listed below are T cell receptor beta chains from one sample, sequenced in a study of CD8+CD57+ T cells in acquired aplastic anemia. TCRdb independently ran MiXCR on the reads; one entry per CDR3 protein. The sample lists hundreds of thousands of distinct CDR3 sequences, around a third occurring once. The specimen was sorted CD4+, CD8+, or CD8+CD57+ T cells (not recorded which) from PBMCs. The receptors derive from a human donor with aplastic anemia. The CDR3 runs from the conserved cysteine through the conserved F or W. A D gene is named only where the DNA matches it firmly. Only part of the rows carry a size: once, few, many, or a class if the clone is expanded.

d_gene,abundance,v_gene,j_gene,CDR3aa,CDR3nt
TRBD2,many,TRBV14,TRBJ2-7,CASSPRAGGPYEQYF,TGTGCCAGCAGCCCCCGGGCGGGAGGGCCCTACGAGCAGTACTTC
TRBD1,NA,TRBV6-2/TRBV6-3,TRBJ1-4,CASSYSKGANEKLSF,TGTGCCAGCAGTTACTCGAAGGGGGCTAATGAAAAACTGTCTTTT
TRBD1,many,TRBV2,TRBJ1-1,CASRGTGRNTEAFF,TGTGCCAGCAGGGGGACAGGGAGAAACACTGAAGCTTTCTTT
NA,NA,TRBV4-3,TRBJ2-3,CASSLQGFTDTQYF,TGCGCCAGCAGCCTGCAAGGATTCACAGATACGCAGTATTTT
NA,many,TRBV2,TRBJ1-2,CASKTTLSGTF,TGTGCCAGCAAAACAACACTTTCCGGCACCTTC
NA,NA,TRBV9,TRBJ1-1,CASSAALGTEAFF,TGTGCCAGCAGCGCTGCTCTGGGGACTGAAGCTTTCTTT
NA,few,TRBV14,TRBJ2-5,CASSQGLGSLISETQYF,TGTGCCAGCAGCCAAGGGTTGGGTAGCCTTATCTCAGAGACCCAGTACTTC
NA,many,TRBV2,TRBJ2-1,CASKDGNLNEQFF,TGTGCCAGCAAAGACGGGAACTTAAATGAGCAGTTCTTC
NA,NA,TRBV20-1,TRBJ1-2,CSGMDAKANYGYTF,TGCAGTGGAATGGATGCCAAAGCTAACTATGGCTACACCTTC
NA,NA,TRBV4-1,TRBJ2-7,CASSQNRAPGYEQCF,TGCGCCAGCAGCCAAAACCGGGCCCCCGGGTACGAGCAGTGCTTC
NA,few,TRBV2,TRBJ2-6,CASGGQGTGANVLTF,TGTGCCAGCGGGGGCCAGGGTACCGGGGCCAACGTCCTGACTTTC
NA,many,TRBV9,TRBJ2-7,CASSVQASYEQYF,TGTGCCAGCAGCGTACAGGCCTCCTACGAGCAGTACTTC
NA,NA,TRBV10-1,TRBJ1-2,CASSENREGNGYTF,TGCGCCAGCAGTGAAAACAGGGAGGGGAATGGCTACACCTTC
NA,NA,TRBV7-8,TRBJ1-5,CASSLLPTGGDQPQHF,TGTGCCAGCAGCTTACTGCCGACGGGCGGTGATCAGCCCCAGCATTTT
NA,NA,TRBV7-3,TRBJ2-1,CASRPGSWNEQFF,TGTGCCAGCAGACCAGGGTCGTGGAATGAGCAGTTCTTC
TRBD1,many,TRBV25-1,TRBJ1-2,CASSDIGTAYGYTF,TGTGCCAGCAGTGACATTGGGACAGCCTATGGCTACACCTTC
NA,NA,TRBV7-6,TRBJ1-1,CASRSDAGTEAFF,TGTGCCAGCAGGTCGGATGCGGGGACTGAAGCTTTCTTT
TRBD1,many,TRBV7-8,TRBJ1-1,CASSLRRDRGSEAFF,TGTGCCAGCAGCCTCAGACGTGACAGGGGCTCTGAAGCTTTCTTT
TRBD2,many,TRBV25-1,TRBJ2-1,CASSLSRTSGYNEQFF,TGTGCCAGCAGCCTTTCCCGGACTAGCGGGTACAATGAGCAGTTCTTC
TRBD1,NA,TRBV11-2,TRBJ1-2,CASSSWTGGLNYGYTF,TGTGCCAGCAGTTCGTGGACAGGGGGGCTTAACTATGGCTACACCTTC
NA,NA,TRBV11-3,TRBJ2-7,CASSLNPRLYEQYF,TGTGCCAGCAGCTTAAACCCCAGACTCTACGAGCAGTACTTC
NA,NA,TRBV5-1,TRBJ2-5,CASSGRGPRETQYF,TGCGCCAGCAGCGGGAGGGGGCCGCGGGAGACCCAGTACTTC
NA,many,TRBV7-9,TRBJ1-1,CASSFRGGGTEAFF,TGTGCCAGCAGCTTCAGGGGAGGAGGCACTGAAGCTTTCTTT
NA,NA,TRBV10-1,TRBJ1-5,CASQRRKNSNQPQHF,TGCGCCAGCCAGAGGAGAAAGAATAGCAATCAGCCCCAGCATTTT